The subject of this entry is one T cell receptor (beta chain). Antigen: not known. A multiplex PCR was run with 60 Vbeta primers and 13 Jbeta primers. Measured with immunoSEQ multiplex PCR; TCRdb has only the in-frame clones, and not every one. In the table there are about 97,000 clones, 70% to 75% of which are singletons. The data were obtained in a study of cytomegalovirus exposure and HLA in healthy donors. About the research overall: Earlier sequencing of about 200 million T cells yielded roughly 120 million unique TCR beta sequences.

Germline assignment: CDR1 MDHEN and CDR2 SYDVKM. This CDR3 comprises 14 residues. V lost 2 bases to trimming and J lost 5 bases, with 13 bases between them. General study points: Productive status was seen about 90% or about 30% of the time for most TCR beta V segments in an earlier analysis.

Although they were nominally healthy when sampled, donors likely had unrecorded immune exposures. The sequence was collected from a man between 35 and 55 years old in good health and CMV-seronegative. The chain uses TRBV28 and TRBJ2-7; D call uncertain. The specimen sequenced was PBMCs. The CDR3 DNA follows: TGTGCCAGCAGTTTAGGTGGTCAGTTCGACGAGCAGTACTTC. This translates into CASSLGGQFDEQYF.